This TCR beta chain was recorded in a study of cytomegalovirus exposure and HLA in healthy donors. Study overall: Counted in an early data release were about 86 million unique TCRs from HLA-typed donors.

Notes on this clone: Its target is unknown.

Amplification used 60 Vbeta primers and 13 Jbeta primers. Clones were read by immunoSEQ multiplex PCR, and TCRdb kept only the in-frame ones, dropping some. In the table there are around 190,000 clones, around 78% of which are singletons. Notes on the study in general: Several of the most significant clusters appeared, in a later analysis, to be linked to common viral pathogens. In a later analysis, the majority of CMV-associated beta chains seemingly showed HLA restriction. Associated with cytomegalovirus, according to the listing, were around 170 TCR beta chains.

The sequenced sample consisted of PBMCs. This TCR derives from a woman younger than 45 in good health and CMV-seropositive.

The CDR3 region has the DNA TGTGCCAGCAGCCCGGGACTAGCGGGAGGGGTCGGGACCCAGTACTTC. Translation: CASSPGLAGGVGTQYF. J is TRBJ2-5 and V is TRBV5-4; 16 bases are a match to TRBD2. The CDR3 covers 16 residues. V lost 4 bases, J lost 7 bases, and 7 bases stayed unmatched. Germline V gives CDR1 SGHNT, CDR2 YYREEE (reference sequence).